Below, one TCR beta chain is given with its context. The data derive from a study of CD8 T cells in ankylosing spondylitis. The germline CDR1 and CDR2 sequences are MNHEY and SVGEGT. This CDR3 is built from 15 residues. The V and J ends lost 0 bases and 3 bases respectively, with 12 bases between them. TCRdb reprocessed the 5' RACE reads via MiXCR and lists one record per CDR3 protein. The data contain 160,000 or so distinct CDR3 sequences, 9.8% of them singletons. This clonotype originated in a female donor with ankylosing spondylitis or in good health (not recorded which). The specimen was blood, either unsorted or a sorted T cell fraction (not recorded which). The genes are TRBV6-2 or TRBV6-3 and TRBJ2-7; D remains unclear. The CDR3 region has the DNA TGTGCCAGCAGTTACTCCCTGGGCAAGGGCTACGAGCAGTACTTC. As protein: CASSYSLGKGYEQYF.